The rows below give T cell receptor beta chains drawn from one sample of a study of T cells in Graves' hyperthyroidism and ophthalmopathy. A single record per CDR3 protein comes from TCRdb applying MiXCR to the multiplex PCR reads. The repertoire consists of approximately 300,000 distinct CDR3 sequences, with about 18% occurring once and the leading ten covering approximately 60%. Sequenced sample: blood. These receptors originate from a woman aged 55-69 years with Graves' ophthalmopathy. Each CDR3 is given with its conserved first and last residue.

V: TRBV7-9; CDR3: CASSRQGVTGELYF
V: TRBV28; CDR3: CASSTSGSFFYEQYF
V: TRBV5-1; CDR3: CAGSGLPDTQYF
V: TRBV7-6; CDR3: CASSLGPRGPYEQYF
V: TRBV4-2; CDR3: CASSQDTVRGNEKLFF
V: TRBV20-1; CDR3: CSAFDGRDIDEQFF
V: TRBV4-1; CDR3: CASSQAEESYEQYF
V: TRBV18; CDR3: CASSPTNQETQYF
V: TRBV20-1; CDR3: CSARDPLAGGPYNEQFF
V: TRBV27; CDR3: CAGSATRDTTGKNIQYF
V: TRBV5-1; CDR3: CASSGAGTGSGNTIYF
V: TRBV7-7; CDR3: CASSSGRGAVGETQYF
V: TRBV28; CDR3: CASSLSVHLDSPLHF
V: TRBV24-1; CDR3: CATSDPTTSSYEQYF
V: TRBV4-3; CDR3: CASSQVRIGDRGETQYF
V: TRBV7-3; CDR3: CASSQGQGETQYF
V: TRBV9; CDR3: CASSVGAVQETQYF
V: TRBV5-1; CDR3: CASSLDGGLEQPQHF
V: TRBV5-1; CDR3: CASSQDLAGGPSDTQYF
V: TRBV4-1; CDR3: CASSLRTGRADTQYF
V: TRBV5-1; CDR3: CASSLRWGAGNEQFF
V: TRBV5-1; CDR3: CASTPGQGRQETQYF
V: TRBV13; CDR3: CASSLGLEREVMIGETQYF
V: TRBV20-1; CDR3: CSARGGREFNEQYF
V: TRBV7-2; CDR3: CASSLYSTAPREQYF
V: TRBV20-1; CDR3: CSARDMQGNTEAFF
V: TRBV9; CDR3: CASSVGLGQGNEKLFF
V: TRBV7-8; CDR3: CASSLRPPGGIATNEKLFF
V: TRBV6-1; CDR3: CASSPSRDRGLGGYTF
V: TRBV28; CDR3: CASSLAATGNTIYF
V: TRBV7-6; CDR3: CASSSPRTGVGGTEAFF
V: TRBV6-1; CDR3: CASSPQGPLPGSGANVLTF
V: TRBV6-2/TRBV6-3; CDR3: CASSKTNSNQPQHF
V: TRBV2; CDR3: CASSETGLSEQYF
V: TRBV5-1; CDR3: CASSLRQENSPLHF
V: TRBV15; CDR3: CATSRDSASDPYEQYF
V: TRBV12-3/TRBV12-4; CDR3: CASSLSRRQGPQHF
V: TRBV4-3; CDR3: CASSQTGQDLYEQYF
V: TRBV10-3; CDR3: CASGLAGGYEQYF
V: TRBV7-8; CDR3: CASSLAVGNTEAFF
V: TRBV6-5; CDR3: CASSYSPSGGYNEQFF
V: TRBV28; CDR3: CASGLSGANVLTF
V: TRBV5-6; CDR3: CASSLGGGGGEKLFF
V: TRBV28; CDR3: CASSLRRDHSNQPQHF
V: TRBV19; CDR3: CASSIFDRDGYTF
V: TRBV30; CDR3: CAWSVGTNVNIQYF
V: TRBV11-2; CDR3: CASRTGNRGNSPLHF
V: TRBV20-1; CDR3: CSAKEGHGGQPQHF
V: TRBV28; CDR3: CASRDTGVPNYGYTF
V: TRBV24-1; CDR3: CATSDFHNTGELFF
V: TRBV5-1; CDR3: CASSPLGTSTDTQYF
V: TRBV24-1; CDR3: CATSDLAGTLHF